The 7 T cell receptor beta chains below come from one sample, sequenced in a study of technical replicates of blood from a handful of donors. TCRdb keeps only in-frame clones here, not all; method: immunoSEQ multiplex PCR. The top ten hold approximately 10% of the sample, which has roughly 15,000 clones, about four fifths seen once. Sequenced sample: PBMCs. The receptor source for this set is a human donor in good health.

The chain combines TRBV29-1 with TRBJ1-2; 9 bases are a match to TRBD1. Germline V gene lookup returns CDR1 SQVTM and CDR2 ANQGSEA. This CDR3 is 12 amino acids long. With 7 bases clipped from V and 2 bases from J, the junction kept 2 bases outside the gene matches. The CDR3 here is CSAGTGNYGYTF. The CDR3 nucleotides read TGCAGCGCTGGGACAGGGAACTATGGCTACACCTTC.

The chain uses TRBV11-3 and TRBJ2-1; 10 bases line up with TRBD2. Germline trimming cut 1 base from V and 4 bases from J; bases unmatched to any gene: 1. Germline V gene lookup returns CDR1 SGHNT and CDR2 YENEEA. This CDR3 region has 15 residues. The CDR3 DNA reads TGTGCCAGCAGCTTAGGGACTAGCGGTTACAATGAGCAGTTCTTC. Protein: CASSLGTSGYNEQFF.

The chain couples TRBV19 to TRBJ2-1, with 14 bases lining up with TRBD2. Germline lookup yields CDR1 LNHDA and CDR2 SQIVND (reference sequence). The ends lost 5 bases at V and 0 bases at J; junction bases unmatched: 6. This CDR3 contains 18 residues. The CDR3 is CASSLGLAGGSSYNEQFF. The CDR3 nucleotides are TGTGCCAGTAGTCTAGGACTAGCGGGGGGAAGCTCCTACAATGAGCAGTTCTTC.

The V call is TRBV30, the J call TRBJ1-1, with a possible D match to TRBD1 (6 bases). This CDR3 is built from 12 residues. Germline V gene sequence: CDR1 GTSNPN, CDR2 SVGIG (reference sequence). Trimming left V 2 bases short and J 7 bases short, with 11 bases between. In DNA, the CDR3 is TGTGCCTGGAGTAGACAGGATTTTGAAGCTTTCTTT. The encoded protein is CAWSRQDFEAFF.

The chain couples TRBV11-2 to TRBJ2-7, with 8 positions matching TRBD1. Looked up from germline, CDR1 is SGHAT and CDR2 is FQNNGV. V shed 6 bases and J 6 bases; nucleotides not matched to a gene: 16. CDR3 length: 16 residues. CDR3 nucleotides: TGTGCCAGCAGTCCCAGCGGCGGACAGGGAGGAAGCGAGCAGTACTTC. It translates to CASSPSGGQGGSEQYF.

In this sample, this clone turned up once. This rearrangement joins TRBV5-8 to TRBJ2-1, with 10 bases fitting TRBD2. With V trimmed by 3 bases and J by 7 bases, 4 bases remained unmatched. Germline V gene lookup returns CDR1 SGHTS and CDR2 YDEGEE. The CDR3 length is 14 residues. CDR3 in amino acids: CASSWQAGGNEQFF. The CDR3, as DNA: TGTGCCAGCAGCTGGCAAGCGGGAGGGAATGAGCAGTTCTTC.

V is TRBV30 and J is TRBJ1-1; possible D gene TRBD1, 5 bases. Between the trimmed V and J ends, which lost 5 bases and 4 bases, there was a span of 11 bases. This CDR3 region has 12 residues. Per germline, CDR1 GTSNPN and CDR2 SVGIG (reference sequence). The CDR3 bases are TGTGCCTGGGACCGGGGGATCACTGAAGCTTTCTTT. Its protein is CAWDRGITEAFF. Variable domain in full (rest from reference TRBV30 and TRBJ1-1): SQTIHQWPATLVQPVGSPLSLECTVEGTSNPNLYWYRQAAGRGLQLLFYSVGIGQISSEVPQNLSASRPQDRQFILSSKKLLLSDSGFYLCAWDRGITEAFFGQGTRLTVV.